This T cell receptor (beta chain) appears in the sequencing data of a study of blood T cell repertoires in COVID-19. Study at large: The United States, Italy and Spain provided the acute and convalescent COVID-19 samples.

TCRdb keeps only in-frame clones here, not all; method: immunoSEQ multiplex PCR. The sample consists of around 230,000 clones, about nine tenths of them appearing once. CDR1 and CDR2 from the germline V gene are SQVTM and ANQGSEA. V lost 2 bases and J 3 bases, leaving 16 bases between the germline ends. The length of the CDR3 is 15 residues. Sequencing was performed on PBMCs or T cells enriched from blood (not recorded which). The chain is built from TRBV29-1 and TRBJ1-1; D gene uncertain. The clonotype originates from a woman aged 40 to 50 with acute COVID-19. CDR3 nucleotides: TGCAGCGTTGAAACTCTCGGGATCTACTACACTGAAGCTTTCTTT. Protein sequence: CSVETLGIYYTEAFF.